This T cell receptor (beta chain) came from a study of T cell repertoires in cytomegalovirus infection. Study summary: Well-studied HLA-B-restricted CMV epitopes were used in the study alongside recently identified HLA-C-restricted ones.

The CDR3 extends over 16 amino acids. The germline V gene encodes CDR1 SGHTA and CDR2 FQGNSA. Trimming left V 8 bases short and J 2 bases short, with 16 bases between. TCRdb used MiXCR to reprocess the reads, holding one entry per CDR3 protein. Among about 890,000 distinct CDR3 sequences, around a third were seen once, and the ten largest hold over 12%. This clonotype has at least ten counts. Its cognate antigen is unknown. The sequence was collected from a human donor in good health (CMV status not recorded). Some clones in this sample may be carry-over from other donors' samples. The V call is TRBV7-2, the J call TRBJ2-6; no definite D call. Source: cultured CD8+ T cells from PBMCs, taken from culture after CMV antigen stimulation. CDR3 DNA: TGTGCCAGCCCGCGGTACCGTCCCCCTGGGGCCAACGTCCTGACTTTC. This codes for CASPRYRPPGANVLTF.